The TCR beta chain under discussion was sequenced for a study of blood T cells in healthy people across ages (dated by TCRdb to the mid-2010s). Background for the entire study: Template switching captured roughly one uniquely barcoded TCR beta cDNA molecule per two T cells in model experiments. Using deep sequencing normalized with unique cDNA molecular identifiers, the study measured how TCR beta repertoire diversity changes with age. The study analyzed two additional independent replicas of 1 million unique cDNA reads from the same blood draw for two donors, one aged 18 to 29 and one aged 80 or older. Donors of different ages were randomly distributed across sequencing lanes to avoid experimental bias. Donors were grouped into four age groups: young (average roughly 17 years), middle-aged (39), aged (roughly 67) and long-lived (less than 85).

The sample holds a few counts of this clonotype. Its cognate antigen has yet to be identified. Within one base of it there is no much larger clone, and no base qualities were kept. The roughly 42 donors, aged about 6 to 95 years, were systemically healthy Caucasian individuals from Russia. Each donor gave roughly 9 milliliters of peripheral blood, drawn into EDTA-treated Vacutainer tubes. Ficoll-Paque density-gradient centrifugation was used to isolate PBMCs, with at least 7 million per sample. Total RNA, at least 6 micrograms per sample, was extracted from PBMCs with Trizol reagent. For every donor, flow cytometry on a PBMC aliquot measured the percentage of naive CD45RAhigh/CD27high T cells. Libraries were built with 5' RACE. A second PCR of roughly 6 to 11 cycles was run with a J-beta primer mix and a sample-barcoded 5' primer. A template-switch 5' adaptor carrying 12 random nucleotides introduced a unique molecular identifier onto each TCR beta cDNA molecule. At least 2.5 million CDR3-containing paired-end reads were obtained from each sample. The Mint cDNA synthesis kit, primed by a TRBC-specific oligonucleotide, was used to synthesize first-strand cDNA from all RNA. All cDNA was treated with uracil-DNA glycosylase and then went through a first 18-cycle PCR with the universal primers M1SS and BC2_uni_R. The source study handled its data this way. Normalization of each sample was performed by random selection of 1 million high-quality reads, each carrying a distinct molecular identifier. Reads sharing molecular identifiers were discarded rather than binned into consensus sequences. CDR3 identification, clonotype clustering and error correction used MiTCR with a Q25 quality threshold and the strictest error-elimination algorithm. A nonparametric unseen species model using Euler transformation provided a lower-bound estimate of total TCR beta diversity. TCRdb reran the public reads through fastp at Q25 and MiXCR, keeping productive beta chains. One record per CDR3 amino acid sequence lists the most common genes and DNA. The V and J calls were determined by TCRdb, not by the authors. Here the sample has fewer than 2,000,000 distinct CDR3 sequences; about two fifths occur a single time. The top ten clones comprise about 23% of the sample.

Findings and caveats that apply to the study as a whole: Conclusive comparison of naive and antigen-experienced compartments was prevented by the profiling of bulk unsorted PBMCs. Total diversity estimates from one million sequenced T cells were considered lower bounds and underestimates. Compared with the aged group, the long-lived group had more naive CD4+ T cells, fewer expanded clones and increased TCR diversity, a pattern suggesting age selection. Donor CMV infection status was unknown, potentially confounding age-related changes in expanded clonotypes. Observed TCR beta diversity per million T cells fell roughly linearly with age, and a significant reduction was already apparent by age roughly 40. A strong correlation was found between observed TCR beta diversity and the percentage of naive T cells measured by flow cytometry.

Including the terminal cysteine and phenylalanine, the CDR3 comprises 12 residues. Only the CDR3 part of the read is kept: 36 bases, read in frame from the first base. From the germline V gene (reference sequence), CDR1 is DFQATT and CDR2 is SNEGSKA. The specimen was blood. This sequence originates from a human donor in good health. This chain is built from TRBV20-1 and TRBJ2-1; TRBD2 is a weak D gene call, 5 bases matching. TRBJ2-7 matches the DNA end more closely, so the J call is doubtful. The CDR3 protein is CSASSRGYEQYF. In nucleotides, the sequence is TGCAGTGCTAGTAGTAGAGGGTACGAGCAGTACTTC.